Below are 6 T cell receptor beta chains sequenced from a single sample in a study of cytomegalovirus exposure and HLA in healthy donors. The study ran its PCR with 60 Vbeta and 13 Jbeta primers. The repertoire was sequenced with immunoSEQ multiplex PCR; TCRdb's copy has only in-frame clones and lacks some. The data show about 170,000 clones, roughly 80% seen once. The specimen was PBMCs. The receptors were gathered from a male donor in good health and CMV-seronegative.

The V gene is TRBV5-6, the J gene TRBJ2-3, with 9 bases matching TRBD1. The J segment lost 7 bases and the V segment lost 4 bases, leaving 10 bases of the junction unmatched. The CDR3 covers 15 residues. Germline CDR1 SGHDT, CDR2 YYEEEE. The CDR3 is CASSPGTGLRNTQYF. In DNA, the CDR3 is TGTGCCAGCAGCCCCGGGACAGGGTTGAGGAATACGCAGTATTTT.

V usage is TRBV5-8 and J usage is TRBJ1-6; D possibly corresponds to TRBD1 (6 bases). The CDR3 has 14 residues. Looked up from germline, CDR1 is SGHTS and CDR2 is YDEGEE. V lost 2 bases to trimming and J lost 7 bases, with 10 bases between them. DNA of the CDR3: TGTGCCAGCAGCTTAAACAGGGCGAATTCACCCCTCCACTTT. This sequence encodes CASSLNRANSPLHF.

V gene TRBV30 combines with J gene TRBJ1-2; 9 bases fit TRBD1. In germline, CDR1 is GTSNPN, CDR2 SVGIG (reference sequence). The length of the CDR3 is 12 residues. V was pared by 5 bases and J by 5 bases, with 3 bases of the junction left unmatched. As DNA, the CDR3 is TGTGCCTGGGGGACAGGGCCGTATGGCTACACCTTC. This codes for CAWGTGPYGYTF.

In this sample, this clone turned up once. The rearrangement uses TRBV2 and TRBJ2-1, with 8 bases lining up with TRBD2. The germline V gene has CDR1 SNHLY and CDR2 FYNNEI. This CDR3 contains 14 residues. J lost 9 bases, V lost 6 bases, and 10 bases had no gene match. CDR3 protein: CASSAGLAVGEQFF. The CDR3 DNA reads TGTGCCAGCAGCGCCGGACTAGCAGTGGGTGAGCAGTTCTTC.

J is TRBJ2-7 and V is TRBV13; 9 bases line up with TRBD2. Trimming removed 1 base from V and 0 bases from J; junction bases left unmatched: 4. This CDR3 region has 16 residues. CDR1 PRHDT and CDR2 FYEKMQ come from the germline V gene (reference sequence). CDR3 in amino acids: CASSLAQRGASYEQYF. CDR3 DNA: TGTGCCAGCAGCTTAGCTCAGCGGGGGGCCTCCTACGAGCAGTACTTC.

The gene calls are TRBV2 and TRBJ1-2; a weak D match, TRBD1 (5 bases). The CDR3 has 14 residues. The germline V gene encodes CDR1 SNHLY and CDR2 FYNNEI. V lost 3 bases and J 4 bases, leaving 12 bases between the germline ends. DNA of the CDR3: TGTGCCAGCAGTGATGGGGGGGAGGCCTATGGCTACACCTTC. This codes for CASSDGGEAYGYTF.